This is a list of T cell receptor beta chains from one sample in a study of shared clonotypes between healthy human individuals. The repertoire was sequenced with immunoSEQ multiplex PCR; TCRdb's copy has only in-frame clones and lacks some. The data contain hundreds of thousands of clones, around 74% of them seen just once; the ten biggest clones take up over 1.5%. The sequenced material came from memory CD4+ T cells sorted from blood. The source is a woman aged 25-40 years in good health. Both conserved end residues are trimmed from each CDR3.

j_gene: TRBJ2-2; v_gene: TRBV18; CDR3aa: ASSPPAGGGRGELF
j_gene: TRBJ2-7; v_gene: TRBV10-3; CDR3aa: AISNTGDRGREQY
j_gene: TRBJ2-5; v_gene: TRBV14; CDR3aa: ASSRDNQETQY
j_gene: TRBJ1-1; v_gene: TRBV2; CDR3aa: ASEGQANTEAF
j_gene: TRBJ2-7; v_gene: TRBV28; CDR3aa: ASRDRKSGSYEQY
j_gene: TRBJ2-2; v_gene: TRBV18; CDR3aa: ASSPQGPNTGELF
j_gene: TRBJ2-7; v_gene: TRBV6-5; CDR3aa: ASSKRSWGEQY
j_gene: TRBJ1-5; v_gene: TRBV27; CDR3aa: ASTKLTGRGNQPQH
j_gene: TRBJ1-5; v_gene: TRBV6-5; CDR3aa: ASSYSASNQPQH
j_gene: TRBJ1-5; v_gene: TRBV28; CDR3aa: ASRGGQVYSNQPQH
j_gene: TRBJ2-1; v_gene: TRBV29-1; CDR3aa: SVEDLGTSRGNEQF
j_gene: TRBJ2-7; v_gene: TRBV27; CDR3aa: ASSLNLPGTGGDEQY
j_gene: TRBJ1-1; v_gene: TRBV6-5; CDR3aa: ASRQGASTEAF
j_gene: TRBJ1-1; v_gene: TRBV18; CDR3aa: ASSRDEGEAF
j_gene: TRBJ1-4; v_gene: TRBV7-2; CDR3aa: ASRRGQLEEKLF
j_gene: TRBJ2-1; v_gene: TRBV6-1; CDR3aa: ASSADSSYNEQF
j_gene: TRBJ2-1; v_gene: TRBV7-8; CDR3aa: ASSARQGSYNEQF
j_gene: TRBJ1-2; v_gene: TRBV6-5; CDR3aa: ASRSLGQTYGYT
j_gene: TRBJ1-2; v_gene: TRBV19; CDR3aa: ASSIDARGQGHGYT
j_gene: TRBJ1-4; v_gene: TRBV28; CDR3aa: AVGGAEKLF
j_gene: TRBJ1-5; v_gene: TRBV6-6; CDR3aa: ASSYRGANSNQPQH
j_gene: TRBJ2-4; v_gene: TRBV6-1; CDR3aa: ASGTGRGNIQY
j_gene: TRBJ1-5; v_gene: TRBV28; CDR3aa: ASGARDRVVQPQH
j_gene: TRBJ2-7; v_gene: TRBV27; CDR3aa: ASSFGISGSTYEQY
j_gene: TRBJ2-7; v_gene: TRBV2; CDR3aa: ASSRRQGENYEQY
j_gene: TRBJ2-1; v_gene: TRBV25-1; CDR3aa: ASSEFWDQNEQF
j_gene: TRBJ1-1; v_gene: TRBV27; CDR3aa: ASGLWGGSMNTEAF
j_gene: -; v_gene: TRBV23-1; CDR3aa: AALKGRLRSLDEQY
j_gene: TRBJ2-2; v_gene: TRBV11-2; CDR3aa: ASSRGDYKNTGELF
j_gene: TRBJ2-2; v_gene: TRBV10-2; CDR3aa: ASRATGELF
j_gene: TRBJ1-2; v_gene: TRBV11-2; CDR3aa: ASRTVGTSPPYGYT
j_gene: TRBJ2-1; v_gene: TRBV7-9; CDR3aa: ASSPPSTGKYNEQF
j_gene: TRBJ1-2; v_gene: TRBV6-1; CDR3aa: ASSALRGEGYGYT
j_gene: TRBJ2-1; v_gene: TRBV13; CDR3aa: ASSRGLAGGEQF
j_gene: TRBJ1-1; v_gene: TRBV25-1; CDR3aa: ASKGTLEAF
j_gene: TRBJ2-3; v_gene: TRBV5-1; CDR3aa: ASSLGLAGVSDTQY
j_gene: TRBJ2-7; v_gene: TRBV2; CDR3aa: ASSPRHTSGRNEQY
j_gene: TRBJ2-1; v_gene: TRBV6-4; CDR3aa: ASSESGSSGEQF
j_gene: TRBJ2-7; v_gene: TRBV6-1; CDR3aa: ASNVGQIAYEQY
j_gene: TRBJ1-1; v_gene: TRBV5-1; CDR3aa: ASSFLGGRANTEAF
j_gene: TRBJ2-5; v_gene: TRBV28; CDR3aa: ASSFFVGFQETQY
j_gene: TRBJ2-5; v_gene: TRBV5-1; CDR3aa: ASNLIGTETQY
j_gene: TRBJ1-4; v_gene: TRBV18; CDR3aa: ASSRGNTGEKLF
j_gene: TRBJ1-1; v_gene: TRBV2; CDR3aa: ASSDPDRGSMNTEAF
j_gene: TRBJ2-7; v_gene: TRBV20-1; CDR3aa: SAGRGYEQY
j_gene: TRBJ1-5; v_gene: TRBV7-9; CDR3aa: ASSLAIQGSDNQPQH